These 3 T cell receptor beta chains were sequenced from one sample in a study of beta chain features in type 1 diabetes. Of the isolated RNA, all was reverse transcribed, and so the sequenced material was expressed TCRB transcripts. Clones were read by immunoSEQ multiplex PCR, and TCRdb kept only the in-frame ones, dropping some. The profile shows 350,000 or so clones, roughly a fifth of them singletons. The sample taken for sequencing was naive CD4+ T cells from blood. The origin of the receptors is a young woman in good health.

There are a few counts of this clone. CDR3 sequence: CASSSEPGGRDTEAFF. The CDR3 DNA reads as TGTGCCAGCAGCTCGGAGCCAGGGGGCAGGGACACTGAAGCTTTCTTT. The chain carries TRBV7-9 and TRBJ1-1, with 8 bases identical to TRBD1. There are 16 residues in the CDR3. CDR1 is SEHNR, CDR2 FQNEAQ, per germline (reference sequence). V was pared by 4 bases and J by 3 bases, with 10 bases of the junction left unmatched.

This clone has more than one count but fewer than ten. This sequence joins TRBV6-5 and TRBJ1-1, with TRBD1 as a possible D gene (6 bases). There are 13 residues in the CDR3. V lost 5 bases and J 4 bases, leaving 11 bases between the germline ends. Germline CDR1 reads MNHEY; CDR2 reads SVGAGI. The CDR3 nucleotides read TGTGCCAGCAGTACACTACAGGGCACTGAAGCTTTCTTT. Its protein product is CASSTLQGTEAFF.

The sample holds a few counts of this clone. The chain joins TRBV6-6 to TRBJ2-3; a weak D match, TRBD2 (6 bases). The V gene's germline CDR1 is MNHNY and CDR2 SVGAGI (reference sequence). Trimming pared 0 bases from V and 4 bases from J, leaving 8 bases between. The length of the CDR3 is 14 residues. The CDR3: CASSYSGTSDTQYF. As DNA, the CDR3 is TGTGCCAGCAGTTACTCTGGGACTTCAGATACGCAGTATTTT.